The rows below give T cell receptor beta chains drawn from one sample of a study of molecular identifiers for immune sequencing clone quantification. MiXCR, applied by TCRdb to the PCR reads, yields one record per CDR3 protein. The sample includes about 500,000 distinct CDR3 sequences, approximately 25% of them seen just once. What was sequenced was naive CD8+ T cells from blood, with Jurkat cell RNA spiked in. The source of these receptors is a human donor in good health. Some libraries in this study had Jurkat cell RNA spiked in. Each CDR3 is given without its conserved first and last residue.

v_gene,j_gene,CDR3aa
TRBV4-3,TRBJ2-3,ASRHARDSYTDTQY
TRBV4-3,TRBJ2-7,ASSQDSGPPYEQY
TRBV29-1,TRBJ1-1,SVGDIKNPKTF
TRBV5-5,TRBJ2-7,ASSFITGLSEHEQY
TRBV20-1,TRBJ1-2,SARELGGHGYT
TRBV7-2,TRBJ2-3,ASSRQGAGADTQY
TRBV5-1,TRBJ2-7,ASSLWQGPYEQY
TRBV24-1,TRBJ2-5,ATSDPFRAGLEETQY
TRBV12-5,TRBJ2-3,ASGLGLASSDTQY
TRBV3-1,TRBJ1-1,ASSQLQQGNTEAF
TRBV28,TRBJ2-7,ASSAIEMTDYEQY
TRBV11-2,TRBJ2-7,ASSPGSITEIYEQY
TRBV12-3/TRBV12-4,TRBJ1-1,ASSFGGLGENTEAF
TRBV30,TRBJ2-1,AWTAGGEQF
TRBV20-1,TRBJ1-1,SVEESAF
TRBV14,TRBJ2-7,ASSPTSGLAMSTKQY
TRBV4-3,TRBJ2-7,ASSHVYRGGYEQY
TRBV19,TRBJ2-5,ASSIGLLVY
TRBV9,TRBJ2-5,ASSVGGRGETQY
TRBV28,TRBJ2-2,ASSSPTGREGLHGELF
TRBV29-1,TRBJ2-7,SVVGDRGNEQY
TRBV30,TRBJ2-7,AWSVLSYEQY
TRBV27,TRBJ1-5,ASSPLSGNQPQH
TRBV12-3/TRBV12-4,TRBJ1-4,ASSFPPTTRGVNEKLF
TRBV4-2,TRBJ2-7,ASGPDRDTHYEQY
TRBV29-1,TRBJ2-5,SVERSARETQY